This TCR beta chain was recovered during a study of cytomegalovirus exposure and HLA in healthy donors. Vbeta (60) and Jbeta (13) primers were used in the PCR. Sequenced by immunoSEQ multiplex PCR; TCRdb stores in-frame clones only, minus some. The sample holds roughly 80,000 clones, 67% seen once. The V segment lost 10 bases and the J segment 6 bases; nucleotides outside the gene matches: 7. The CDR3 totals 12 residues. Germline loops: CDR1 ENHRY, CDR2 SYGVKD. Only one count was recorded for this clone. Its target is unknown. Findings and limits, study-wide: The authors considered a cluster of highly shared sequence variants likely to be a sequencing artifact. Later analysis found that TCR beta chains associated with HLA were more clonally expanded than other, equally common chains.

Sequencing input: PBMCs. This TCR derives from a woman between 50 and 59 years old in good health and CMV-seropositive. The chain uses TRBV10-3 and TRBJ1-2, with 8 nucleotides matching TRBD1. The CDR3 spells CASLDRVDGYTF. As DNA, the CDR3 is TGTGCCAGCCTGGACAGGGTGGATGGCTACACCTTC.